These T cell receptor beta chains were read from a single sample in a study of blood T cell repertoires in COVID-19. The table came from immunoSEQ multiplex PCR; TCRdb's copy has only in-frame clones and leaves some out. The table records about 250,000 clones, about 86% of them present only once. Sequenced material: peripheral blood. Receptors were obtained from a man older than 75 with acute or convalescent COVID-19. Each CDR3 is given with its conserved first and last residue. A D gene is named only where the DNA matches it firmly. The size field is filled for only some rows; it gives once, few, many or a size class.

D gene,clone size,J gene,V gene,CDR3 DNA,CDR3 protein
.,.,TRBJ2-3,TRBV7-9,TGTGCCAGCAGCCCCTCCGGGACTTCCACAGATACGCAGTATTTT,CASSPSGTSTDTQYF
TRBD2,.,TRBJ2-3,TRBV5-1,TGCGCCAGCAGCGAGGGGACTAGGCCAGATACGCAGTATTTT,CASSEGTRPDTQYF
.,.,TRBJ1-1,TRBV4-3,TGCGCCAGCAGCCAATACGGGGAAATACGGGGGAGCACTGAAGCTTTCTTT,CASSQYGEIRGSTEAFF
.,.,TRBJ2-4,TRBV28,TGTGCCAGCAGTAAACAGGGTAATTCGAACATTCAGTACTTC,CASSKQGNSNIQYF
.,.,TRBJ2-3,TRBV5-5,TGTGCCAGCAGCTTCGTTCAGGGGCAAACAGATACGCAGTATTTT,CASSFVQGQTDTQYF
.,.,TRBJ2-2,TRBV5-1,TGCGCCAGCAGTTTTGACATACCGAACACCGGGGAGCTGTTTTTT,CASSFDIPNTGELFF
TRBD1,once,TRBJ1-2,TRBV25-1,TGTGCCAGCATGGGACAGGGGGCCTTCTATGGCTACACCTTC,CASMGQGAFYGYTF
.,.,TRBJ1-1,TRBV7-2,TGTGCCAGCAGCTTAGAAGGCGGGATATTGAACACTGAAGCTTTCTTT,CASSLEGGILNTEAFF
TRBD2,.,TRBJ2-5,TRBV3-1/TRBV3-2,TGTGCCAGCAGTCCTATGACTAGCGGGGGGGCCAAGACCCAGTACTTC,CASSPMTSGGAKTQYF
.,few,TRBJ2-7,TRBV2,TGTGCCAGCTTTGGACAGCGCTCCTACGAGCAGTACTTC,CASFGQRSYEQYF
TRBD1,many,TRBJ2-7,TRBV24-1,TGTGCCACCAGTGACGGGACAGGGATGGGCGGAAAGCAGTACTTC,CATSDGTGMGGKQYF